This is a list of T cell receptor beta chains from one sample in a study of T cell responses to AZD1222 COVID-19 vaccine. Profiling relied on immunoSEQ multiplex PCR, and the TCRdb table lists in-frame clones only, not all of them. Of about 170,000 clones in the sample, about 83% are singletons; the top ten hold less than 1.3%. Specimen: peripheral blood, collected 28 days after the second AZD1222 dose. Every receptor here comes from an adult who received the AZD1222 COVID-19 vaccine. The conserved cysteine and the conserved F or W are not part of the CDR3 here. The order of the fields is V gene, J gene, CDR3 protein.

V: TRBV14
J: TRBJ1-1
CDR3: ASSYSSGSEAF

V: TRBV9
J: TRBJ1-1
CDR3: ASSVDPGGATEAF

V: TRBV7-9
J: TRBJ1-1
CDR3: ASSWRGNTEAF

V: TRBV4-1
J: TRBJ2-2
CDR3: ASSQGLGQDLTGELF

V: TRBV15
J: TRBJ2-5
CDR3: ATSRGQETQY

V: TRBV7-2
J: TRBJ2-3
CDR3: ASTLAGGLHTDTQY

V: TRBV3-1/TRBV3-2
J: TRBJ1-1
CDR3: ASSQLTNTEAF

V: TRBV12-2
J: TRBJ1-5
CDR3: ASRPRAGALGDNQPQH

V: TRBV7-2
J: TRBJ2-2
CDR3: ASSFGTANTGELF

V: TRBV21-1
J: TRBJ2-7
CDR3: ASSKTLAAAYEQY

V: TRBV19
J: TRBJ1-2
CDR3: ASFGRTGDHGYT

V: TRBV6-1
J: TRBJ1-4
CDR3: ASSETTGGKLF

V: TRBV6-2/TRBV6-3
J: TRBJ1-2
CDR3: ASSKGRRSRGYGYT

V: TRBV7-9
J: TRBJ2-7
CDR3: ASSLEGRGTYEQY

V: TRBV11-2
J: TRBJ2-7
CDR3: ASSRWETRYEQY

V: TRBV19
J: TRBJ2-7
CDR3: ASRIHRAAYEQY

V: TRBV5-1
J: TRBJ1-1
CDR3: ASSLVEMNTEAF

V: TRBV7-9
J: TRBJ1-1
CDR3: ASSLSFGVNTEAF

V: TRBV7-2
J: TRBJ1-2
CDR3: ASSPGFYGYT

V: TRBV7-2
J: TRBJ1-5
CDR3: ASSSPTGSGSNQPQH

V: TRBV4-2
J: TRBJ2-5
CDR3: ASSQDWVFETQY

V: TRBV6-1
J: TRBJ2-7
CDR3: ASSEMGTAPYEQY

V: TRBV5-6
J: TRBJ2-1
CDR3: ASSLVERPYNEQF

V: TRBV12-3/TRBV12-4
J: TRBJ1-2
CDR3: ATADGASYGYT

V: TRBV5-1
J: TRBJ2-1
CDR3: ASSQRGNEQF

V: TRBV6-6
J: TRBJ1-1
CDR3: ASSLSRQARPPRTEAF

V: TRBV24-1
J: TRBJ2-5
CDR3: ATRGQGETQY

V: TRBV24-1
J: TRBJ1-5
CDR3: ATSQRGQRGNQPQH

V: TRBV9
J: TRBJ1-1
CDR3: ASSVGQTNTEAF

V: TRBV6-5
J: TRBJ2-1
CDR3: ASTPGQGNEQF

V: TRBV6-5
J: TRBJ2-7
CDR3: ASSSGQASSYEQY

V: TRBV7-8
J: TRBJ1-5
CDR3: ASSLVRRVDGQPQH

V: TRBV4-2
J: TRBJ1-1
CDR3: ASRDRTEAF

V: TRBV21-1
J: TRBJ2-2
CDR3: ASEETGTSTGELF

V: TRBV4-1
J: TRBJ2-1
CDR3: ASSQVTSSNEQF

V: TRBV10-1
J: TRBJ1-1
CDR3: ASSSLTEAF

V: TRBV27
J: TRBJ1-5
CDR3: ASSFRVNQPQH

V: TRBV4-2
J: TRBJ1-1
CDR3: ASSQDPRGGTEAF

V: TRBV11-2
J: TRBJ2-1
CDR3: ASSPLGGQGGNEQF

V: TRBV5-8
J: TRBJ1-6
CDR3: ASSQGPFSLH